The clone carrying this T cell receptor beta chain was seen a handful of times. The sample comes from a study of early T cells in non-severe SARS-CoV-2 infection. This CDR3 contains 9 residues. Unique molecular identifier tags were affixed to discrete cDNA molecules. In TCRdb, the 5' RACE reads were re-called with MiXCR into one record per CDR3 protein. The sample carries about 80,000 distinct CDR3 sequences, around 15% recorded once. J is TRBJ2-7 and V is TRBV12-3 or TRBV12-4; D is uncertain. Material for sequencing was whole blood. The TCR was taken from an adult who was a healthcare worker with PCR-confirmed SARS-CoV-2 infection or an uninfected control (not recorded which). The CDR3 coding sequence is TGTTCCCTTGGAAACGAGCAGTACTTC. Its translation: CSLGNEQYF.